These 30 T cell receptor beta chains were sequenced from one sample in a study of blood T cell repertoires in COVID-19. TCRdb keeps only in-frame clones here, not all; method: immunoSEQ multiplex PCR. The sample consists of around 50,000 clones, less than 95% of them appearing once. What was sequenced was peripheral blood. The receptors shown here come from a man between 65 and 85 years old with acute or convalescent COVID-19.

CDR3: CASSSTNRGNNQPQHF. In DNA, the CDR3 is TGTGCCAGTAGTAGCACCAACAGGGGTAACAATCAGCCCCAGCATTTT. This sequence joins TRBV19 and TRBJ1-5, with 7 bases identical to TRBD1. Germline V lookup: CDR1 LNHDA, CDR2 SQIVND (reference sequence). CDR3 length: 16 amino acids. The trim removed 4 bases at V and 3 bases at J, leaving 9 bases unmatched.

The gene calls are TRBV7-3 and TRBJ1-1; 7 bases line up with TRBD1. CDR3 size: 13 residues. CDR1 and CDR2 (germline): SGHTA, FQGTGA. Trimming took 2 bases from V and 6 from J; bases not matched to a gene: 3. CDR3 sequence reads: CASSLQQGAEAFF. CDR3 nucleotides: TGTGCCAGCAGCTTACAGCAGGGGGCTGAAGCTTTCTTT.

This clone has a handful of counts. This sequence joins TRBV28 and TRBJ2-3, with 10 bases identical to TRBD2. V lost 2 bases to trimming and J lost 4 bases; unmatched junction nucleotides: 3. This CDR3 has 15 residues. Germline V gene lookup returns CDR1 MDHEN and CDR2 SYDVKM. For the CDR3, the DNA is TGTGCCAGCAGTTTACCACTAGCGGGGCCAGATACGCAGTATTTT. Amino acid sequence: CASSLPLAGPDTQYF.

This clone was observed a single time. The chain recombines TRBV28 with TRBJ1-4; TRBD1 matches at 8 bases. This CDR3 contains 15 residues. Germline V lookup: CDR1 MDHEN, CDR2 SYDVKM. The V segment lost 1 base and the J segment 6 bases; nucleotides outside the gene matches: 4. For the CDR3, the DNA is TGTGCCAGCAGTTTATCCGGGACAGGCCATGAAAAACTGTTTTTT. It specifies CASSLSGTGHEKLFF.

The rearrangement links TRBV5-6 to TRBJ2-2, with D tentatively TRBD2 (7 bases). In germline, CDR1 is SGHDT, CDR2 YYEEEE. V gave up 4 bases and J gave up 5 bases, with 18 bases separating them. This CDR3 region has 16 residues. CDR3 loop: CASSHTGREKTGELFF. As DNA, the CDR3 is TGTGCCAGCAGCCATACAGGGAGGGAAAAAACCGGGGAGCTGTTTTTT.

The rearrangement links TRBV27 to TRBJ2-6, with TRBD2 as a possible D gene (6 bases). Germline assignment: CDR1 MNHEY and CDR2 SMNVEV (reference sequence). The CDR3 consists of 19 residues. V shed 1 base and J shed 0 bases, with 16 bases lying between them. CDR3 protein: CASSLWGDPRSSGANVLTF. The CDR3 nucleotides are TGTGCCAGCAGTTTATGGGGGGATCCCCGAAGCTCTGGGGCCAACGTCCTGACTTTC.

This rearrangement joins TRBV4-2 to TRBJ1-2, with 7 bases matching TRBD1. V shed 3 bases and J 7 bases; nucleotides not matched to a gene: 11. Germline V lookup: CDR1 LGHNA, CDR2 YNFKEQ. There are 15 residues in the CDR3. CDR3 residues: CASSHGQGESAGYTF. CDR3 DNA sequence: TGTGCCAGCAGCCATGGGCAGGGGGAATCTGCTGGCTACACCTTC.

The table lists this clone with a few counts. The V call is TRBV5-1, the J call TRBJ2-7; 9 bases fit TRBD1. Germline V gene sequence: CDR1 SGHRS, CDR2 YFSETQ. V lost 1 base to trimming and J lost 3 bases; unmatched junction nucleotides: 5. CDR3 size: 15 residues. The CDR3 bases are TGCGCCAGCAGCTTGACAGGGGGCTCCTACTACGAGCAGTACTTC. Translating gives CASSLTGGSYYEQYF. Supplemented by reference TRBV5-1 and TRBJ2-7, the full variable domain reads KAGVTQTPRYLIKTRGQQVTLSCSPISGHRSVSWYQQTPGQGLQFLFEYFSETQRNKGNFPGRFSGRQFSNSRSEMNVSTLELGDSALYLCASSLTGGSYYEQYFGPGTRLTVT.

The V gene is TRBV7-2, the J gene TRBJ2-6, with D perhaps matching TRBD2 (7 bases). The CDR3 runs to 15 residues. The germline V and J ends were trimmed by 5 bases and 2 bases, with 10 bases remaining between them. Germline CDR1 is SGHTA and CDR2 is FQGNSA. The CDR3 sequence is CASSLGGAGANVLTF. The CDR3 region has the DNA TGTGCCAGCAGCCTAGGGGGGGCTGGGGCCAACGTCCTGACTTTC.

This clone appeared once. CDR3 nucleotide sequence: TGTGCCAGCAGCTTAACGCCAGGGGGTAACACTGAAGCTTTCTTT. This translates into CASSLTPGGNTEAFF. The chain uses TRBV7-3 and TRBJ1-1; 7 nucleotides match TRBD1. The CDR3 runs to 15 residues. V dropped 0 bases and J dropped 2; count of bases not matched to a gene: 3. From germline, CDR1 is SGHTA and CDR2 FQGTGA.

The J gene is TRBJ2-3, the V gene TRBV19; TRBD2 is a possible D gene (6 bases). The germline V gene has CDR1 LNHDA and CDR2 SQIVND (reference sequence). The CDR3 spans 12 residues. The V end was cut by 9 bases, the J end by 5 bases, with 12 bases between. In DNA form, the CDR3 reads TGTGCCAGCGCGGGGAGAGGAGATACGCAGTATTTT. It specifies CASAGRGDTQYF.

The V gene is TRBV5-1, the J gene TRBJ2-3; D is unclear. The CDR3 is 17 residues long. The V gene lost 4 bases and the J gene lost 0 bases, with 18 bases spanning the gap. CDR1 SGHRS and CDR2 YFSETQ come from the germline V gene. CDR3 nucleotides: TGCGCCAGCAGCCCACTACCGTCTCCTCCTAGCACAGATACGCAGTATTTT. Its translation: CASSPLPSPPSTDTQYF.

The chain is built from TRBV4-1 and TRBJ2-7; 13 bases line up with TRBD2. Germline CDR1 reads MGHRA; CDR2 reads YSYEKL. Losses at the gene ends were 6 bases for V and 5 bases for J; bases not matched to a gene: 13. The CDR3 consists of 17 residues. The CDR3 protein is CASSGGLAGRKVDEQYF. In nucleotides, the CDR3 is TGCGCCAGCAGTGGGGGACTAGCGGGGAGAAAAGTGGACGAGCAGTACTTC.

CDR3 coding DNA: TGTGCCAGCAGTGAGAATCAGGTTGCCTATTCACCCCTCCACTTT. Its translation: CASSENQVAYSPLHF. J is TRBJ1-6 and V is TRBV2; D ambiguous. Germline CDR1 and CDR2: SNHLY and FYNNEI. Trimming shortened V by 3 bases and J by 8 bases, and 14 bases separated the two germline ends. The CDR3 loop spans 15 amino acids.

The chain has TRBV27 and TRBJ1-1; 8 bases agree with TRBD1. Per germline, CDR1 MNHEY and CDR2 SMNVEV (reference sequence). This CDR3 has 14 amino acids. With 4 bases clipped from V and 8 bases from J, the junction kept 9 bases outside the gene matches. The CDR3 region is CASSSPGTGGEAFF. The DNA of the CDR3 is TGTGCCAGCAGTTCCCCCGGGACAGGAGGGGAAGCTTTCTTT.

As to this clone: The sample contains more than one DNA sequence encoding this CDR3. The rearrangement links TRBV11-2 to TRBJ2-7; possible D gene TRBD1, 6 bases. Per germline, CDR1 SGHAT and CDR2 FQNNGV. V gave up 5 bases and J gave up 4 bases, with 12 bases separating them. The CDR3 consists of 13 residues. This CDR3 reads CASSPGQGYEQYF. As DNA, the CDR3 is TGTGCCAGCAGCCCCGGGCAGGGGTACGAGCAGTACTTC. The full variable domain, its missing parts supplied by reference TRBV11-2 and TRBJ2-7, is EAGVAQSPRYKIIEKRQSVAFWCNPISGHATLYWYQQILGQGPKLLIQFQNNGVVDDSQLPKDRFSAERLKGVDSTLKIQPAKLEDSAVYLCASSPGQGYEQYFGPGTRLTVT.

The chain combines TRBV7-2 with TRBJ2-2; D may be TRBD2 (5 bases). The V and J ends lost 2 bases and 1 base respectively, with 11 bases between them. The CDR3 has 16 amino acids. From germline, CDR1 is SGHTA and CDR2 FQGNSA. The CDR3 here is CASSLSGGLNTGELFF. The DNA of the CDR3 is TGTGCCAGCAGCTTATCCGGCGGACTGAACACCGGGGAGCTGTTTTTT.

This clone was picked up a small number of times. This chain connects TRBV7-3 to TRBJ2-2; D is unresolved. The CDR3 totals 13 residues. Germline V gene data show CDR1 as SGHTA and CDR2 as FQGTGA. Trimming removed 8 bases at V and 1 base at J, with 8 bases between. CDR3 region: CASQQMNTGELFF. The CDR3 nucleotides are TGTGCCAGCCAACAAATGAACACCGGGGAGCTGTTTTTT.

This chain links TRBV30 with TRBJ2-2, with 12 bases aligning to TRBD1. Germline CDR1 reads GTSNPN; CDR2 reads SVGIG (reference sequence). The CDR3 contains 20 residues. J gave up 1 base and V 4 bases, and 16 bases lay outside the gene matches. Here the CDR3 reads CAWITGTGGTQKKNTGELFF. The CDR3 nucleotides are TGTGCCTGGATTACCGGGACAGGGGGCACCCAGAAAAAGAACACCGGGGAGCTGTTTTTT.

The chain joins TRBV6-5 to TRBJ2-2; the match to TRBD1 covers 7 bases. V lost 6 bases and J lost 6; bases outside the gene matches: 7. Germline lookup yields CDR1 MNHEY and CDR2 SVGAGI. The CDR3 is 14 residues long. CDR3 sequence reads: CASSTNRGAGELFF. The CDR3 DNA reads as TGTGCCAGCAGCACAAACAGGGGAGCCGGGGAGCTGTTTTTT.

V and J are TRBV5-5 and TRBJ1-2; 7 positions match TRBD1. Per germline, CDR1 SGHKS and CDR2 YYEKEE (reference sequence). This CDR3 has 13 amino acids. The trim removed 4 bases at V and 8 bases at J, leaving 8 bases unmatched. The CDR3 here is CASSPRQGLGYTF. In DNA form, the CDR3 reads TGTGCCAGCAGCCCCAGACAGGGCCTAGGCTACACCTTC. The full variable domain, in which reference TRBV5-5 and TRBJ1-2 provide the parts outside the CDR3, is DAGVTQSPTHLIKTRGQQVTLRCSPISGHKSVSWYQQVLGQGPQFIFQYYEKEERGRGNFPDRFSARQFPNYSSELNVNALLLGDSALYLCASSPRQGLGYTFGSGTRLTVV.

The chain joins TRBV11-2 to TRBJ1-2; weak D call: TRBD1 (6 bases). Between the trimmed V and J ends, which lost 5 bases and 5 bases, there was a span of 18 bases. The V gene's germline CDR1 is SGHAT and CDR2 FQNNGV. The CDR3 runs to 15 residues. The CDR3: CASSSFPRGLYGYTF. Written as DNA, the CDR3 is TGTGCCAGCAGCAGTTTCCCCAGGGGTCTTTATGGCTACACCTTC.

V gene TRBV18 combines with J gene TRBJ2-5; D might be TRBD2 (5 bases). CDR1 and CDR2 (germline): KGHSH, LQKENI. This CDR3 contains 14 residues. Trimming cost V 3 bases and J 5 bases, with 13 bases left between them. This CDR3 reads CASSPSWRRETQYF. The CDR3 bases are TGTGCCAGCTCACCCTCGTGGAGGAGGGAGACCCAGTACTTC. The full variable domain, rest sourced from reference TRBV18 and TRBJ2-5, is NAGVMQNPRHLVRRRGQEARLRCSPMKGHSHVYWYRQLPEEGLKFMVYLQKENIIDESGMPKERFSAEFPKEGPSILRIQQVVRGDSAAYFCASSPSWRRETQYFGPGTRLLVL.

The genes are TRBV4-1 and TRBJ2-7; 8 nucleotides agree with TRBD1. Trimming at V came to 3 bases and at J to 5 bases, leaving 6 bases not matched to a gene. The CDR3 contains 14 residues. Germline CDR1 and CDR2: MGHRA and YSYEKL. CDR3 region: CASSQSTGADEQYF. In DNA form, the CDR3 reads TGCGCCAGCAGCCAGTCGACAGGGGCCGACGAGCAGTACTTC.

J is TRBJ1-2 and V is TRBV15; TRBD1 might be the D (5 bases). Germline CDR1 reads LNHNV; CDR2 reads YYDKDF (reference sequence). CDR3 length: 15 residues. The V and J ends lost 3 bases and 3 bases respectively, with 14 bases between them. The CDR3 spells CATSSLSGLDYGYTF. The CDR3 DNA sequence: TGTGCCACCAGCAGTTTGTCAGGGCTGGACTATGGCTACACCTTC.

CDR3 sequence reads: CASSQGIQGLGVEQYF. CDR3 DNA: TGCGCCAGCAGCCAAGGTATCCAGGGGTTGGGAGTTGAGCAGTACTTC. This rearrangement joins TRBV4-3 to TRBJ2-7; D may be TRBD1 (6 bases). The CDR3 has 16 amino acids. V was shortened by 1 base and J by 7 bases, with 20 bases between the two germline ends. Germline V CDR1 and CDR2: LGHNA, YSLEER.

The chain carries TRBV9 and TRBJ2-2; TRBD1 matches 9 bases. The CDR3 contains 17 residues. V shed 4 bases and J 7 bases; nucleotides not matched to a gene: 14. Germline CDR1 is SGDLS and CDR2 is YYNGEE. The DNA of the CDR3 is TGTGCCAGCAGCCGTAGATGGGGGACAGGGACCAACGGGGAGCTGTTTTTT. Its protein product is CASSRRWGTGTNGELFF.

The chain combines TRBV7-2 with TRBJ2-3, with 9 nucleotides matching TRBD1. The V gene's germline CDR1 is SGHTA and CDR2 FQGNSA. V trimming: 5 bases; J trimming: 4 bases; junction bases outside the gene matches: 10. This CDR3 has 16 amino acids. CDR3 nucleotide sequence: TGTGCCAGCAGCCTGGATGGGACAGGGAGGGCAGATACGCAGTATTTT. Protein: CASSLDGTGRADTQYF.

The rearrangement uses TRBV30 and TRBJ1-1; D possibly corresponds to TRBD1 (5 bases). The CDR3 has 14 residues. V was clipped by 0 bases and J by 4 bases, with 12 bases between them. Germline CDR1 GTSNPN, CDR2 SVGIG (reference sequence). CDR3 in amino acids: CAWSVLSGATEAFF. CDR3 bases: TGTGCCTGGAGTGTACTGAGTGGGGCCACTGAAGCTTTCTTT. The full variable domain, its missing parts supplied by reference TRBV30 and TRBJ1-1, is SQTIHQWPATLVQPVGSPLSLECTVEGTSNPNLYWYRQAAGRGLQLLFYSVGIGQISSEVPQNLSASRPQDRQFILSSKKLLLSDSGFYLCAWSVLSGATEAFFGQGTRLTVV.

V gene TRBV30 combines with J gene TRBJ2-5, with 9 bases lining up with TRBD2. There are 16 residues in the CDR3. The germline gives CDR1 GTSNPN, CDR2 SVGIG (reference sequence). Unmatched junction bases numbered 11, after V lost 2 bases and J lost 4 bases. The CDR3 DNA follows: TGTGCCTGGAGTCGCGGGGGGGCCAACCTCGCAGAGACCCAGTACTTC. It codes for CAWSRGGANLAETQYF. Based on the CDR3 plus reference TRBV30 and TRBJ2-5, the full variable domain is SQTIHQWPATLVQPVGSPLSLECTVEGTSNPNLYWYRQAAGRGLQLLFYSVGIGQISSEVPQNLSASRPQDRQFILSSKKLLLSDSGFYLCAWSRGGANLAETQYFGPGTRLLVL.